These 32 T cell receptor beta chains originate from one sample sequenced in a study of spatial heterogeneity in lung cancer. Documented time point: sample taken at primary tumor resection. No cells were sorted before sequencing. The whole RNA sequenced was extracted from tumor, nontumor lung or frozen PBMC. TCRdb re-called the 5' RACE reads through MiXCR, storing one row per CDR3 protein. The profile shows almost 75,000 distinct CDR3 sequences, roughly 15% of them singletons. Sequences were derived from PBMCs, sampled at surgery. Every receptor here comes from a male donor with early-stage non-small cell lung cancer.

This clonotype appeared many times. J is TRBJ1-2 and V is TRBV27, with 8 bases aligning to TRBD1. The CDR3 contains 16 residues. Trimming took 2 bases from V and 7 from J; bases not matched to a gene: 12. Germline V lookup: CDR1 MNHEY, CDR2 SMNVEV (reference sequence). CDR3 in amino acids: CASSLLPLGQGAGYTF. In DNA form, the CDR3 reads TGTGCCAGCAGTTTACTCCCCCTCGGACAGGGTGCTGGCTACACCTTC.

The J gene is TRBJ2-1, the V gene TRBV10-3; 8 positions match TRBD2. Germline CDR1 is ENHRY and CDR2 is SYGVKD. Unmatched junction bases numbered 11, after V lost 7 bases and J lost 6 bases. The CDR3 loop spans 15 amino acids. CDR3 sequence reads: CAIKDLAGFGNEQFF. CDR3 in DNA: TGTGCCATCAAGGATTTAGCGGGGTTCGGCAATGAGCAGTTCTTC.

This clonotype was detected a few times. The CDR3 protein is CSVGTREHTGELFF. CDR3 bases: TGCAGCGTTGGGACCAGGGAACACACCGGGGAGCTGTTTTTT. This chain links TRBV29-1 with TRBJ2-2; tentative D call: TRBD1 (5 bases). The CDR3 spans 14 residues. V gave up 4 bases and J gave up 3 bases, with 12 bases separating them. Germline-derived CDR1 and CDR2 are SQVTM and ANQGSEA.

The genes are TRBV7-2 and TRBJ1-5; tentatively, D is TRBD1 (5 bases). The V gene lost 0 bases and the J gene lost 7 bases, with 13 bases spanning the gap. CDR1 and CDR2 (germline): SGHTA, FQGNSA. The CDR3 is 15 residues long. CDR3 sequence: CASSLAGGGMQPQHF. DNA of the CDR3: TGTGCCAGCAGCTTAGCGGGGGGAGGAATGCAGCCCCAGCATTTT.

This clonotype was counted between two and nine times. The chain joins TRBV9 to TRBJ2-7, with TRBD1 as a possible D gene (5 bases). From germline, CDR1 is SGDLS and CDR2 YYNGEE. The V and J ends lost 0 bases and 3 bases respectively, with 19 bases between them. The CDR3 spans 17 residues. The CDR3 loop reads CASSVDQGTWGLYEQYF. The DNA for the CDR3 is TGTGCCAGCAGCGTAGATCAGGGAACCTGGGGCCTCTACGAGCAGTACTTC.

This clonotype was counted between two and nine times. The chain uses TRBV30 and TRBJ1-3; D not resolved. The CDR3 runs 14 residues. Trimming took 5 bases from V and 0 from J, leaving 11 bases between them. Germline assignment: CDR1 GTSNPN and CDR2 SVGIG (reference sequence). The CDR3 loop reads CAWSPGLSGNTIYF. The CDR3 DNA is TGTGCCTGGTCCCCGGGCCTCTCTGGAAACACCATATATTTT.

Only one count was recorded for this clonotype. A much more abundant neighbour one base away suggests this may be a read error. This rearrangement joins TRBV4-3 to TRBJ2-7; 9 positions agree with TRBD1. Germline values: CDR1 LGHNA, CDR2 YSLEER. This CDR3 is 14 amino acids long. Germline trimming cut 4 bases from V and 4 bases from J; bases unmatched to any gene: 5. The CDR3 DNA follows: TGCGCCAGCAGCCGAGCTGACAGGGGGTACGAGCAGTACTTC. Amino acids: CASSRADRGYEQYF.

This clonotype has a count of ten or more. The chain links TRBV10-3 to TRBJ2-7, with no clear D. Looked up from germline, CDR1 is ENHRY and CDR2 is SYGVKD. This CDR3 is 15 amino acids long. V was cut by 0 bases and J by 2 bases, with 11 bases left in between. The CDR3 region is CAISESVSDAYEQYF. Written as DNA, the CDR3 is TGTGCCATCAGTGAGTCGGTCTCCGATGCCTACGAGCAGTACTTC.

This clonotype was detected only a few times. The CDR3 here is CASILAGGAYNEQFF. The CDR3 nucleotides are TGTGCCAGCATCCTCGCGGGAGGGGCCTACAATGAGCAGTTCTTC. The chain uses TRBV6-1 and TRBJ2-1, with 9 positions matching TRBD2. V shed 7 bases, J shed 2 bases, and the junction held 6 bases outside the gene matches. The germline CDR1 and CDR2 sequences are MNHNS and SASEGT. The CDR3 has 15 residues.

This clonotype has a count of ten or more. The chain joins TRBV7-2 to TRBJ2-2; TRBD2 is a possible D gene (5 bases). The CDR3 is made up of 13 amino acids. Germline V CDR1 and CDR2: SGHTA, FQGNSA. V lost 5 bases and J lost 3, with 7 bases in between. The CDR3: CASSLDYTGELFF. In DNA form, the CDR3 reads TGTGCCAGCAGCCTGGACTACACCGGGGAGCTGTTTTTT.

This clonotype was detected once. Given a much more abundant clone one base away, this may be a read error. In nucleotides, the CDR3 is TGCGCCGGCAGCCCCGGGACAGAGCAAGAGACCCAGTACTTC. This gives the protein CAGSPGTEQETQYF. This chain joins TRBV5-1 and TRBJ2-5; 7 nucleotides line up with TRBD1. The CDR3 is 14 amino acids. CDR1 SGHRS and CDR2 YFSETQ come from the germline V gene.

This clonotype was observed many times. The rearrangement uses TRBV28 and TRBJ2-2; 7 bases are a match to TRBD2. The CDR3 has 12 amino acids. Trimming removed 8 bases from V and 5 bases from J; junction bases left unmatched: 2. Germline V gene sequence: CDR1 MDHEN, CDR2 SYDVKM. DNA of the CDR3: TGTGCCAGCCCTAGCGGTACCGGGGAGCTGTTTTTT. As protein: CASPSGTGELFF.

The chain links TRBV7-9 to TRBJ1-1; no definite D call. Germline assignment: CDR1 SEHNR and CDR2 FQNEAQ (reference sequence). V shed 5 bases and J shed 0 bases, with 10 bases lying between them. The CDR3 extends over 14 amino acids. The CDR3 DNA follows: TGTGCCAGCAGCCTAACCGCCCTGAACACTGAAGCTTTCTTT. It specifies CASSLTALNTEAFF.

This clonotype was counted ten times or more. The V call is TRBV27, the J call TRBJ1-1; D not resolved. The CDR3 has 13 residues. Germline values: CDR1 MNHEY, CDR2 SMNVEV (reference sequence). V lost 6 bases and J 1 base, leaving 9 bases between the germline ends. DNA for the CDR3: TGTGCCAGCAGAGCGTCGGCGAACACTGAAGCTTTCTTT. Translation: CASRASANTEAFF.

This clonotype turned up a few times. The rearrangement uses TRBV20-1 and TRBJ2-7; 10 bases agree with TRBD2. Looked up from germline, CDR1 is DFQATT and CDR2 is SNEGSKA (reference sequence). This CDR3 region has 14 residues. V was pared by 0 bases and J by 6 bases, with 5 bases of the junction left unmatched. The DNA for the CDR3 is TGCAGTGCTAGAGACCCATCTAGCGGGAGCGAGCAGTACTTC. Protein: CSARDPSSGSEQYF.

This clonotype was counted at least ten times. V gene TRBV28 combines with J gene TRBJ1-5, with D perhaps TRBD1 (6 bases). Germline V gene sequence: CDR1 MDHEN, CDR2 SYDVKM. Trimming left V 7 bases short and J 2 bases short, with 18 bases between. The CDR3 spans 16 residues. The chain's CDR3 is CASTLLGGGGNQPQHF. The DNA of the CDR3 is TGTGCCAGCACCCTGTTGGGGGGCGGTGGCAATCAGCCCCAGCATTTT.

This clonotype was counted at least ten times. The chain couples TRBV29-1 to TRBJ1-1; D gene ambiguous. The V gene lost 5 bases and the J gene lost 5 bases, with 9 bases spanning the gap. The CDR3 extends over 11 amino acids. Germline assignment: CDR1 SQVTM and CDR2 ANQGSEA. CDR3 loop: CSVRIETEAFF. The CDR3 bases are TGCAGCGTTCGGATAGAAACTGAAGCTTTCTTT.

This clonotype was counted at least ten times. The chain combines TRBV3-1 with TRBJ2-3; TRBD2 agrees at 11 bases. CDR1 LGHDT and CDR2 YNNKEL come from the germline V gene (reference sequence). V was clipped by 0 bases and J by 2 bases; unmatched bases: 13. The CDR3 has 20 amino acids. Here the CDR3 reads CASSQDPPRPSGRYTDTQYF. CDR3 nucleotides: TGTGCCAGCAGCCAAGACCCTCCTCGGCCTAGCGGGAGGTACACAGATACGCAGTATTTT.

This clonotype was picked up a small number of times. The V and J genes are TRBV5-1 and TRBJ2-2, with 7 bases lining up with TRBD2. CDR1 and CDR2 from the germline V gene are SGHRS and YFSETQ. The V gene end was trimmed by 4 bases and the J gene end by 5 bases; junction bases not matched to a gene: 14. This CDR3 has 17 residues. The DNA of the CDR3 is TGCGCCAGCAGCCCCCCACGAGGGAGGGCCGGGACCGGGGAGCTGTTTTTT. Translation: CASSPPRGRAGTGELFF.

The chain has TRBV7-9 and TRBJ2-7; D unclear. This CDR3 is built from 12 residues. Trimming left V 5 bases short and J 3 bases short, with 8 bases between. Germline V gives CDR1 SEHNR, CDR2 FQNEAQ (reference sequence). The CDR3 bases are TGTGCCAGCAGCCCTACTCTCTACGAGCAGTACTTC. This codes for CASSPTLYEQYF.

This clonotype is labeled medium-sized. The DNA for the CDR3 is TGTGCCAGCAGTTTATCGGAGATCTCCTACGAGCAGTACTTC. Protein product: CASSLSEISYEQYF. The V call is TRBV27, the J call TRBJ2-7; D is undetermined. Trimming removed 0 bases from V and 0 bases from J, with 6 bases in between. Per germline, CDR1 MNHEY and CDR2 SMNVEV (reference sequence). CDR3 size: 14 residues.

This clonotype has a count of ten or more. This chain joins TRBV27 and TRBJ2-7; TRBD1 matches 7 bases. With 3 bases clipped from V and 0 bases from J, the junction kept 5 bases outside the gene matches. The CDR3 is 15 amino acids. Germline V lookup: CDR1 MNHEY, CDR2 SMNVEV (reference sequence). The chain's CDR3 is CASSFWDRSSYEQYF. For the CDR3, the DNA is TGTGCCAGCAGTTTCTGGGACAGAAGCTCCTACGAGCAGTACTTC.

The sample holds many counts of this clonotype. The V call is TRBV27, the J call TRBJ2-7, with D possibly TRBD1 on 5 matching bases. The V end was cut by 7 bases, the J end by 5 bases, with 15 bases between. Germline CDR1 MNHEY, CDR2 SMNVEV (reference sequence). This CDR3 has 13 residues. CDR3 region: CASTLSGSHEQYF. In DNA, the CDR3 is TGTGCCAGCACCTTATCAGGGTCCCACGAGCAGTACTTC.

Regarding this clonotype: Mismatch with germline at one junction end may stem from a read error. The CDR3 is CASSEMSRDSNEQYF. As DNA, the CDR3 is TGTGCCAGCAGTGAGATGTCGAGGGACTCCAACGAGCAGTACTTC. This chain links TRBV25-1 with TRBJ2-7; tentatively, D is TRBD2 (6 bases). Germline V gives CDR1 MGHDK, CDR2 SYGVNS. The CDR3 covers 15 residues.

The chain recombines TRBV7-3 with TRBJ1-1; D is possibly TRBD1 (5 bases). Per germline, CDR1 SGHTA and CDR2 FQGTGA. V lost 2 bases to trimming and J lost 3 bases, with 16 bases between them. The CDR3 is 16 residues long. CDR3 amino acids: CASSLVIQGLDTEAFF. The CDR3 region has the DNA TGTGCCAGCAGCTTAGTTATTCAGGGACTAGACACTGAAGCTTTCTTT.

This clonotype was seen at least ten times. The chain employs TRBV30 and TRBJ1-6, with D unresolved. With 3 bases removed from V and 7 bases from J, the gap between germline ends came to 4 bases. Germline V gene sequence: CDR1 GTSNPN, CDR2 SVGIG (reference sequence). The CDR3 length is 11 residues. CDR3 nucleotide sequence: TGTGCCTGGAGACAAAATTCACCCCTCCACTTT. This translates into CAWRQNSPLHF.

Within the sample, this clonotype is medium-sized. The chain is built from TRBV2 and TRBJ2-1, with D unclear. Trimming cost V 7 bases and J 6 bases, with 10 bases left between them. This CDR3 has 12 amino acids. Germline V gives CDR1 SNHLY, CDR2 FYNNEI. The CDR3 reads CASKWASNEQFF. The CDR3 DNA reads as TGTGCCAGCAAGTGGGCGAGCAATGAGCAGTTCTTC.

The V call is TRBV10-3, the J call TRBJ2-7; 9 nucleotides line up with TRBD1. The CDR3 covers 15 residues. J gave up 7 bases and V 7 bases, and 14 bases lay outside the gene matches. Germline assignment: CDR1 ENHRY and CDR2 SYGVKD. CDR3 nucleotides: TGTGCCATCACCGAGCAAGGGACAGGGCTTAGTGAGCAGTACTTC. Translation gives CAITEQGTGLSEQYF.

The chain has TRBV10-3 and TRBJ1-2; D might be TRBD1 (5 bases). V dropped 7 bases and J dropped 0 bases, with 18 bases sitting between them. The CDR3 is 16 amino acids. Germline lookup yields CDR1 ENHRY and CDR2 SYGVKD. The CDR3 loop reads CAINQDGAEANYGYTF. Written as DNA, the CDR3 is TGTGCCATCAACCAGGACGGGGCCGAGGCTAACTATGGCTACACCTTC.

This clonotype was recorded a few times. The chain joins TRBV6-4 to TRBJ1-5; D ambiguous. This CDR3 spans 17 amino acids. V was shortened by 0 bases and J by 4 bases, with 16 bases between the two germline ends. CDR1 is MRHNA, CDR2 SNTAGT, per germline. The DNA of the CDR3 is TGTGCCAGCAGTGACTCGAGGCAGCCGACCTTTAATCAGCCCCAGCATTTT. Amino acids: CASSDSRQPTFNQPQHF.

V gene TRBV6-6 combines with J gene TRBJ1-2; tentatively, D is TRBD1 (5 bases). Germline loops: CDR1 MNHNY, CDR2 SVGAGI (reference sequence). The length of the CDR3 is 13 residues. Between the trimmed V and J ends, which lost 4 bases and 8 bases, there was a span of 14 bases. The CDR3 spells CASSSAREGGYTF. The CDR3 DNA follows: TGTGCCAGCAGTTCCGCCAGGGAGGGAGGCTACACCTTC.

This clonotype was seen only a few times. The chain joins TRBV4-3 to TRBJ1-1, with a tentative D call TRBD1 (5 bases). The CDR3 runs 16 residues. Germline lookup yields CDR1 LGHNA and CDR2 YSLEER. The V end was cut by 0 bases, the J end by 1 base, with 12 bases between. CDR3 residues: CASSQDLGVWNTEAFF. As DNA, the CDR3 is TGCGCCAGCAGCCAAGATCTGGGGGTATGGAACACTGAAGCTTTCTTT.